This T cell receptor beta chain originates from a study of T cell repertoires in cytomegalovirus infection. Turning to the study itself: Public signatures in TCR beta pointed to CMV infection and matching HLA type.

TCRdb reprocessed the reads with MiXCR, giving one entry per CDR3 protein. The sample has some 100,000 distinct CDR3 sequences; more than 20% are singletons. Per germline, CDR1 LGHNA and CDR2 YNFKEQ. The CDR3 consists of 16 residues. Germline trimming cut 0 bases from V and 4 bases from J; bases unmatched to any gene: 6. The sequence was obtained from a human donor in good health (CMV status not recorded). Some clones in this sample may be carry-over from other donors' samples. The genes are TRBV4-2 and TRBJ1-3; 7 nucleotides line up with TRBD1. Sequencing input: CD8+ T cells from PBMCs. Here the CDR3 DNA reads TGTGCCAGCAGCCAAGATAATTGGGGACAGGGAAACACCATATATTTT. Its protein product is CASSQDNWGQGNTIYF.